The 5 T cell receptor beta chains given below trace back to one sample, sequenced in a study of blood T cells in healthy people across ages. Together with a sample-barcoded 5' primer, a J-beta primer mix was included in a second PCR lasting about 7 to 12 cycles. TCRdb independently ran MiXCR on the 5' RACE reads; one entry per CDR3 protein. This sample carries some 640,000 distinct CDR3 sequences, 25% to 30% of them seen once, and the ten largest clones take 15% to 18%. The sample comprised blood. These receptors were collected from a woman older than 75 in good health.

In DNA form, the CDR3 reads TGTGCCAGCAGCGTAGAAATGCTTGGGCTAGCGTCCTACAATGAGCAGTTCTTC. Its translation is CASSVEMLGLASYNEQFF. The chain employs TRBV9 and TRBJ2-1; perhaps TRBD2 as D (6 bases). The V gene's germline CDR1 is SGDLS and CDR2 YYNGEE. The CDR3 has 18 residues. Trimming took 0 bases from V and 1 from J, leaving 17 bases between them.

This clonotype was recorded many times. The CDR3 region is CAISEGINEAKNIQYF. DNA of the CDR3: TGTGCCATCAGTGAGGGAATTAATGAGGCCAAAAACATTCAGTACTTC. The rearrangement joins TRBV10-3 to TRBJ2-4; no firm D call. The CDR3 runs 16 residues. CDR1 ENHRY and CDR2 SYGVKD come from the germline V gene. The V end lost 2 bases, the J end lost 1 base, and 12 bases lay between the germline ends.

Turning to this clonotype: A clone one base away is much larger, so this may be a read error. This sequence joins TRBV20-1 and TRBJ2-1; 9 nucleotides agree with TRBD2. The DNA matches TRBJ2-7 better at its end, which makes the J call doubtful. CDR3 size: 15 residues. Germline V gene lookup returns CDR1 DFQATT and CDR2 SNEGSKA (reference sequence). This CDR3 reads CSANAAGGPYNEQYF. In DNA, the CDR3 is TGCAGTGCGAACGCCGCGGGGGGGCCCTACAATGAGCAGTACTTC.

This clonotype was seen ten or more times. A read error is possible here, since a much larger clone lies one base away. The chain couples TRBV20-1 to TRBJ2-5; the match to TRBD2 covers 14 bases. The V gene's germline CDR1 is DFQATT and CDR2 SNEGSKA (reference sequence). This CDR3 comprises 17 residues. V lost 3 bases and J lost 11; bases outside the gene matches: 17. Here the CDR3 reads CSARRLAGGLHYNEQYF. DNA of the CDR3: TGCAGTGCTAGGCGACTAGCGGGGGGGCTACACTACAATGAGCAGTACTTC.

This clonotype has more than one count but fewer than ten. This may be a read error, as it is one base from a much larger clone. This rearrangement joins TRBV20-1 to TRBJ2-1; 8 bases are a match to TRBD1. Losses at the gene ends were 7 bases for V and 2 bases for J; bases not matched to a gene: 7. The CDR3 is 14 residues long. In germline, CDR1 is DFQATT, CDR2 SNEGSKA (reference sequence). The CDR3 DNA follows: TGCAGTGTCTTCTCGGACAGGGCCTACAATGAGCAGTTCTTC. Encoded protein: CSVFSDRAYNEQFF.